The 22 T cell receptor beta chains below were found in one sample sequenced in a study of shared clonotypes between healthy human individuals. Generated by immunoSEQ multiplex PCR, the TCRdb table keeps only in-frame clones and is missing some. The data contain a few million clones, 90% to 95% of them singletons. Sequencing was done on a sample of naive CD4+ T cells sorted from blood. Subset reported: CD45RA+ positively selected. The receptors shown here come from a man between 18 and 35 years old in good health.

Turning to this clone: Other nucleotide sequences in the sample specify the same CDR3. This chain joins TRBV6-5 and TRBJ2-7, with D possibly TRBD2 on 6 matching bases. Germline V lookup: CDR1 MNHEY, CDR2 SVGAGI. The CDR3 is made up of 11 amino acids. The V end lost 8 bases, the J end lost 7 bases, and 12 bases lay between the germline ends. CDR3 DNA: TGTGCCAGCCGAATTGGGGGGGAGCAGTACTTC. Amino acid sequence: CASRIGGEQYF.

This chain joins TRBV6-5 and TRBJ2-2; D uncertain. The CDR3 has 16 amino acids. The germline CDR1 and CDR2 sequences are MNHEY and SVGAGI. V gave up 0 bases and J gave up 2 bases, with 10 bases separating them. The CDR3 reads CASSYSYTFNTGELFF. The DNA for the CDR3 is TGTGCCAGCAGTTACTCATATACTTTCAACACCGGGGAGCTGTTTTTT.

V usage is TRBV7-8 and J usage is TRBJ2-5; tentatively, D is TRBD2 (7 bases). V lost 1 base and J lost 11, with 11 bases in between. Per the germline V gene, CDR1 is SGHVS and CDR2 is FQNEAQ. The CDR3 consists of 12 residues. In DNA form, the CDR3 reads TGTGCCAGCAGCTTAGTAGGGGGGGCACAGTACTTC. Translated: CASSLVGGAQYF.

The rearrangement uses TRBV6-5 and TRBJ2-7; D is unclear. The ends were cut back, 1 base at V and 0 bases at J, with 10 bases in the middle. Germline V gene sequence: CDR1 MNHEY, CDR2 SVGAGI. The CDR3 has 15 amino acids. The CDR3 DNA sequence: TGTGCCAGCAGTTACTTTTTCGGTGACTCCTACGAGCAGTACTTC. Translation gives CASSYFFGDSYEQYF.

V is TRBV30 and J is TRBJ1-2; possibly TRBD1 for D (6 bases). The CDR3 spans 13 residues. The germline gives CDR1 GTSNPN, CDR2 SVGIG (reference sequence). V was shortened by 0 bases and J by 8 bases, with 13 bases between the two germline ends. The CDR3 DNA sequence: TGTGCCTGGAGTGTTGGGGGGCGGGCCGGCTACACCTTC. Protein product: CAWSVGGRAGYTF.

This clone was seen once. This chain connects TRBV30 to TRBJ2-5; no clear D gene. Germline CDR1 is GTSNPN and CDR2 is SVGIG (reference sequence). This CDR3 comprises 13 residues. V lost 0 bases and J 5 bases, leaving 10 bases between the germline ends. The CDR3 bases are TGTGCCTGGAGTGTATCGCAGTGGGAGACCCAGTACTTC. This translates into CAWSVSQWETQYF.

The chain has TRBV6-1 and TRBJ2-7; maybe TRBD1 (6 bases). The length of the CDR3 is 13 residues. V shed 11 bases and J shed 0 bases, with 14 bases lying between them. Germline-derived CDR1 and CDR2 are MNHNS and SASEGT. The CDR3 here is CAGARTVSYEQYF. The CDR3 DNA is TGTGCCGGAGCGCGGACAGTCTCCTACGAGCAGTACTTC.

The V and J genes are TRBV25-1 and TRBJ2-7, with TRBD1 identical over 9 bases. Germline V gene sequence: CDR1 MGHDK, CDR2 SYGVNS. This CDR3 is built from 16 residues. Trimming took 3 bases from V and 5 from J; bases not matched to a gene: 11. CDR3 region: CASSDAPRTGVHEQYF. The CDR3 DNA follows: TGTGCCAGCAGTGATGCTCCACGGACAGGGGTTCACGAGCAGTACTTC.

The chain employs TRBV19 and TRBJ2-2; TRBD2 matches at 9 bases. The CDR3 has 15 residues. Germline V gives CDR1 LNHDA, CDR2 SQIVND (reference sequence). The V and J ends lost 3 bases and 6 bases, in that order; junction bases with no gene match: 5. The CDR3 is CASSIGGLAPGELFF. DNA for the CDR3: TGTGCCAGTAGTATCGGGGGACTAGCACCCGGGGAGCTGTTTTTT.

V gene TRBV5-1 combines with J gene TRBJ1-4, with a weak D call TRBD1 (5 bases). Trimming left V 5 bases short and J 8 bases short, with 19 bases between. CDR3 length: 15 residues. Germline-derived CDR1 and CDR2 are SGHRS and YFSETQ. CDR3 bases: TGCGCCAGCAGTCCCGGGGGTGGAGGGAACGAAAAACTGTTTTTT. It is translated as CASSPGGGGNEKLFF. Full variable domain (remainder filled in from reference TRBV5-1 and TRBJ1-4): KAGVTQTPRYLIKTRGQQVTLSCSPISGHRSVSWYQQTPGQGLQFLFEYFSETQRNKGNFPGRFSGRQFSNSRSEMNVSTLELGDSALYLCASSPGGGGNEKLFFGSGTQLSVL.

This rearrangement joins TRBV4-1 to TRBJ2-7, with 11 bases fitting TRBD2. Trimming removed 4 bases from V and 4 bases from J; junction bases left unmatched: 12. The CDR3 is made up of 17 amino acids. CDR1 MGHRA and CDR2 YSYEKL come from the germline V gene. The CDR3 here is CASSLQPLAGVGYEQYF. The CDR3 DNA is TGCGCCAGCAGCCTCCAGCCACTAGCGGGAGTAGGATACGAGCAGTACTTC.

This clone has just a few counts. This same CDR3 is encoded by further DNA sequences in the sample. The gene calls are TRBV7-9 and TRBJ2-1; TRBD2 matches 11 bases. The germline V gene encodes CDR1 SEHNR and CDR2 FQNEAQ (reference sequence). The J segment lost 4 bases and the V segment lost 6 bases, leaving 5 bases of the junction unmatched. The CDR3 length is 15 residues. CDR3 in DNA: TGTGCCAGCAGTCCCGGGACTAGCGGATACAATGAGCAGTTCTTC. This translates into CASSPGTSGYNEQFF.

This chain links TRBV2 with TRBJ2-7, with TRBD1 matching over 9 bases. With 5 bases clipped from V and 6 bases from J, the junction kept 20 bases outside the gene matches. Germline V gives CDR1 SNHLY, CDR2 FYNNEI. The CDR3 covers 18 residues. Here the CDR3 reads CASSHRTGVGGIPGEQYF. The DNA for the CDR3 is TGTGCCAGCAGTCACAGGACAGGGGTAGGCGGGATTCCCGGCGAGCAGTACTTC.

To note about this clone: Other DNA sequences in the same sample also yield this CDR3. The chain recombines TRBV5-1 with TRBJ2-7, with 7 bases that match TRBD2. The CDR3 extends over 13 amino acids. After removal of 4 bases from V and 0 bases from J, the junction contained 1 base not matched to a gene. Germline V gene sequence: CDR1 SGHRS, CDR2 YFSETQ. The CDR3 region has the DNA TGCGCCAGCAGCCGGACTAGCTCCTACGAGCAGTACTTC. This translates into CASSRTSSYEQYF.

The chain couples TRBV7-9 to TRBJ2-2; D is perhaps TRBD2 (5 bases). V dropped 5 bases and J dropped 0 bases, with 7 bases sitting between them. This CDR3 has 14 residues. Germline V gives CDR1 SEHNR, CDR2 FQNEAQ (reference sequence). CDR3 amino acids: CASSKAANTGELFF. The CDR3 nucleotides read TGTGCCAGCAGCAAAGCGGCGAACACCGGGGAGCTGTTTTTT.

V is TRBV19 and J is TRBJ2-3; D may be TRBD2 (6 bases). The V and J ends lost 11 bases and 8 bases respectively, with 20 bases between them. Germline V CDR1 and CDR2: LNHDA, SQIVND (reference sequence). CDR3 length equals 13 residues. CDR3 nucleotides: TGTGCCGCGTCTACGGGAATGGGAGGTACGCAGTATTTT. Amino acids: CAASTGMGGTQYF.

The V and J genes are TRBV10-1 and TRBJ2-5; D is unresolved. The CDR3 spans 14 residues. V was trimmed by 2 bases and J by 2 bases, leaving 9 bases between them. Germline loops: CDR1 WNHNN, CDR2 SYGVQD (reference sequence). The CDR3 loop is CASSEAGKQETQYF. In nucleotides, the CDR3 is TGCGCCAGCAGTGAGGCTGGGAAACAAGAGACCCAGTACTTC.

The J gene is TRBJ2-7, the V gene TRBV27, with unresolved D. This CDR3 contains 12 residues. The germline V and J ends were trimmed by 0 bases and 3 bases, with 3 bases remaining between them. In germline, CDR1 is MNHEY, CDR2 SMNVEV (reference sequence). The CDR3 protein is CASSLSFYEQYF. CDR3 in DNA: TGTGCCAGCAGTTTATCCTTCTACGAGCAGTACTTC.

Here the CDR3 reads CASSLGSGGVYNEQFF. The CDR3 DNA reads TGCGCCAGCAGCTTGGGTAGCGGAGGGGTCTACAATGAGCAGTTCTTC. The rearrangement joins TRBV5-1 to TRBJ2-1; D possibly corresponds to TRBD2 (6 bases). Deletions cut 0 bases from V and 3 bases from J, with 13 bases between. Germline values: CDR1 SGHRS, CDR2 YFSETQ. CDR3 length equals 16 residues.

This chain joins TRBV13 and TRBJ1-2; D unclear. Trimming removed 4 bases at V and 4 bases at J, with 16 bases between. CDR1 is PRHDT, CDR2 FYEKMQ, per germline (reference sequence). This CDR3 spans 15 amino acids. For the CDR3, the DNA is TGTGCCAGCAGCTCAAACCAGGTGGAGGGCTATGGCTACACCTTC. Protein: CASSSNQVEGYGYTF.

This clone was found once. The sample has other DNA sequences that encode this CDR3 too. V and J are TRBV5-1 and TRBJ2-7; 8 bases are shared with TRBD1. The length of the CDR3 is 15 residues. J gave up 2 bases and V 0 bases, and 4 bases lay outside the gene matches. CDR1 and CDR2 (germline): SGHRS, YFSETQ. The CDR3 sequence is CASSLVAGGPYEQYF. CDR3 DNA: TGCGCCAGCAGCTTGGTGGCAGGGGGCCCCTACGAGCAGTACTTC. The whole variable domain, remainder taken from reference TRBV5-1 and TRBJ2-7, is KAGVTQTPRYLIKTRGQQVTLSCSPISGHRSVSWYQQTPGQGLQFLFEYFSETQRNKGNFPGRFSGRQFSNSRSEMNVSTLELGDSALYLCASSLVAGGPYEQYFGPGTRLTVT.

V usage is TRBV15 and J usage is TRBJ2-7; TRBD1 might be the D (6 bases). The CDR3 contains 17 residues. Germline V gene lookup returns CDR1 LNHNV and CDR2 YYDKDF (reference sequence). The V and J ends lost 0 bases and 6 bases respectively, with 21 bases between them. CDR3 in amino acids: CATSRDPQSGRGVEQYF. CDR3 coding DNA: TGTGCCACCAGCAGAGATCCTCAATCCGGCAGGGGTGTCGAGCAGTACTTC.